This TCR beta chain is from a study of blood T cell repertoires in COVID-19. Using immunoSEQ multiplex PCR, the repertoire was profiled, and TCRdb retains in-frame clones only, with some absent. The data show around 140,000 clones, about 90% seen once. Germline V gives CDR1 MNHEY, CDR2 SVGAGI. This CDR3 is 15 amino acids long. Deletions cut 6 bases from V and 5 bases from J, with 19 bases between. The sample consisted of peripheral blood. The genes are TRBV6-5 and TRBJ1-1; perhaps TRBD1 as D (6 bases). The receptor was isolated from a man aged 50 to 59 who had recovered from COVID-19. CDR3 loop: CASSVGIGGSTEAFF. DNA of the CDR3: TGTGCCAGCAGCGTTGGGATAGGGGGAAGTACTGAAGCTTTCTTT.